Described below is a single T cell receptor beta chain sequence and its context. It lacks a known antigen. One base away there is no much larger clone; base qualities are not given. The data were obtained in a study of siplizumab effects on memory and regulatory T cells (dated 2019 in TCRdb). For context, the study as a whole: The study looked at the effect of siplizumab, an anti-CD2 antibody, on alloreactive T-cell subsets in allogeneic mixed lymphocyte reactions made from human PBMCs.

What the study reported, not specific to this receptor: Because sequences below about 10^-5 frequency were poorly captured, only a minor fraction of alloreactive clones could be mapped to unstimulated subsets. Compared with memory T cells, unstimulated naive T cells appeared more diverse, and naive cells seemed to make a substantial contribution to the alloresponse. The cumulative frequency of alloreactive sequences that could be traced back to unstimulated CD4+ memory T cells was significantly reduced by siplizumab. The suppressive function of proliferating Tregs from siplizumab cultures was not functionally confirmed. Among mappable alloreactive CD4+ clones, the Treg-derived fraction averaged about 70% with siplizumab versus 25% to 30% in control reactions. Roughly 75-95% of proliferating CD4+ or CD8+ clones could not be assigned a naive or memory phenotype.

Including the terminal cysteine and phenylalanine, the CDR3 comprises 14 residues. The entry retains the CDR3 DNA only, 42 bases that are in frame from base 1. The germline V and J ends show losses of 4 bases and 4 bases respectively, and no gene match explains 5 bases of the junction. From the germline V gene, CDR1 is MGHRA and CDR2 is YSYEKL. The library was made by the immunoSEQ multiplex PCR assay. Around 10^5 TCR templates per sample were assayed by the deep sequencing platform. Genomic DNA extracted from sorted T cells was used for TCRbeta CDR3 sequencing. From the authors' description of their analysis: The R programming language was used for the clonal analysis of the TCRbeta CDR3 data. Unstimulated samples were compared with post-reaction CFSE-low samples to define alloreactive CD4+ and CD8+ clones. Regulatory or non-regulatory origin of alloreactive CD4+ clones was assigned by matching sequences to the sorted unstimulated Treg and non-Treg repertoires. The table comes from immuneACCESS by way of TCRdb, which keeps in-frame sequences with V and J called. Part of the clones is missing from these tables; in studies checked, under half for an unresolved V gene and the rest for unknown reasons. The DNA was the basis for D and trimming; V, J and clone size are from that table. The sample table lists approximately 110,000 clones, roughly 91% of them with a count of one. About 0.32% of the sample is in the top ten clones.

Sorted unstimulated T cells, along with proliferating T cells recovered from mixed lymphocyte reactions, underwent TCRbeta CDR3 sequencing. Fresh whole blood from roughly ten HLA-typed healthy donors was used to isolate PBMCs. Sequencing was performed on CD4+ T cells sorted from blood. This receptor was taken from a human donor in good health. Recombination joined TRBV4-1 with TRBJ1-1, with TRBD1 identical over 8 junction bases. The CDR3 has the sequence CASSLTTGGTEAFF. The bases are TGCGCCAGCAGCCTTACAACAGGGGGCACTGAAGCTTTCTTT.